This passage covers 13 T cell receptor beta chains from one sample sequenced in a study of blood T cell repertoires in COVID-19. This table comes from immunoSEQ multiplex PCR, and its TCRdb copy is limited to in-frame clones, with some not included. Among nearly 110,000 clones listed, approximately 90% were seen once. Specimen: peripheral blood. Receptors originate from a middle-aged man with active or convalescent COVID-19.

The gene calls are TRBV19 and TRBJ1-2; 7 bases are shared with TRBD1. The CDR3 is made up of 15 amino acids. Per the germline V gene, CDR1 is LNHDA and CDR2 is SQIVND (reference sequence). The J segment lost 8 bases and the V segment lost 5 bases, leaving 14 bases of the junction unmatched. The CDR3: CASSPHWTGSEGYTF. CDR3 in DNA: TGTGCCAGTAGTCCTCATTGGACAGGATCGGAAGGCTACACCTTC.

In its sample, this clone was seen a few times. The CDR3: CASSQGILKTGDYGYTF. The DNA for the CDR3 is TGCGCCAGCAGCCAAGGAATACTTAAGACAGGGGACTATGGCTACACCTTC. The rearrangement joins TRBV4-3 to TRBJ1-2; 8 nucleotides match TRBD1. V lost 1 base to trimming and J lost 3 bases; unmatched junction nucleotides: 10. CDR1 is LGHNA, CDR2 YSLEER, per germline. The CDR3 consists of 17 residues.

This clone was observed a single time. The chain carries TRBV28 and TRBJ2-4; TRBD1 matches at 8 bases. The CDR3 runs to 15 residues. The ends lost 5 bases at V and 1 base at J; junction bases unmatched: 4. Per germline, CDR1 MDHEN and CDR2 SYDVKM. The CDR3 loop is CASSPRQGAKNIQYF. The DNA of the CDR3 is TGTGCCAGCAGTCCGCGACAGGGGGCCAAAAACATTCAGTACTTC.

In its sample, this clone was seen once. The chain joins TRBV7-9 to TRBJ2-2; D is perhaps TRBD1 (5 bases). The CDR3 has 12 amino acids. Germline values: CDR1 SEHNR, CDR2 FQNEAQ (reference sequence). Trimming left V 2 bases short and J 7 bases short, with 5 bases between. Here the CDR3 reads CASSLRGGELFF. In DNA form, the CDR3 reads TGTGCCAGCAGCTTAAGGGGCGGGGAGCTGTTTTTT.

CDR3 sequence: CASSLWTGGSEAFF. The DNA for the CDR3 is TGTGCCAGCAGCTTGTGGACAGGGGGCTCTGAAGCTTTCTTT. The chain is built from TRBV5-8 and TRBJ1-1; 11 bases fit TRBD1. In germline, CDR1 is SGHTS, CDR2 YDEGEE. J was trimmed by 6 bases and V by 1 base; bases with no gene match: 2. The length of the CDR3 is 14 residues.

This rearrangement joins TRBV10-1 to TRBJ1-5, with a weak D call TRBD1 (5 bases). This CDR3 has 13 residues. The germline CDR1 and CDR2 sequences are WNHNN and SYGVQD (reference sequence). The V gene lost 2 bases and the J gene lost 5 bases, with 7 bases spanning the gap. Here the CDR3 reads CASSEQGDQPQHF. CDR3 DNA sequence: TGCGCCAGCAGTGAGCAGGGCGATCAGCCCCAGCATTTT.

The genes are TRBV28 and TRBJ1-1, with D tentatively TRBD1 (5 bases). CDR1 is MDHEN and CDR2 is SYDVKM in the germline V gene. V gave up 4 bases and J gave up 9 bases, with 12 bases separating them. The CDR3 consists of 12 residues. The CDR3 region has the DNA TGTGCCAGCAGTTCCTCAGGGTATCAAGCTTTCTTT. Translation gives CASSSSGYQAFF.

This clone was detected only once. V usage is TRBV4-1 and J usage is TRBJ2-3; 9 bases agree with TRBD2. Per germline, CDR1 MGHRA and CDR2 YSYEKL. V was clipped by 8 bases and J by 1 base; unmatched bases: 4. The CDR3 consists of 14 residues. CDR3 loop: CASCRLAGTDTQYF. The CDR3, as DNA: TGCGCCAGCTGCCGACTAGCGGGCACAGATACGCAGTATTTT.

The genes are TRBV12-3 or TRBV12-4 and TRBJ2-5; maybe TRBD1 (5 bases). The ends were cut back, 5 bases at V and 5 bases at J, with 12 bases in the middle. The CDR3 consists of 13 residues. Written as DNA, the CDR3 is TGTGCCAGCAGTCCCATTAACAGGGAGACCCAGTACTTC. This sequence encodes CASSPINRETQYF.

This clone was detected a few times. The V and J genes are TRBV5-6 and TRBJ1-5; TRBD1 matches at 7 bases. Germline V gene sequence: CDR1 SGHDT, CDR2 YYEEEE. Unmatched junction bases numbered 8, after V lost 4 bases and J lost 4 bases. The CDR3 totals 15 residues. This chain's CDR3 is CASSGRDSNNQPQHF. DNA of the CDR3: TGTGCCAGCAGCGGCCGGGACAGCAATAATCAGCCCCAGCATTTT.

V gene TRBV28 combines with J gene TRBJ2-1, with 7 bases matching TRBD1. This CDR3 contains 14 residues. The germline V gene has CDR1 MDHEN and CDR2 SYDVKM. The junction had 8 bases not matched to a gene; V was cut back by 2 bases and J by 10 bases. The DNA of the CDR3 is TGTGCCAGCAGTTTAGTCCGGCAGGGGGTAGAGCAGTTCTTC. Its translation is CASSLVRQGVEQFF.

V gene TRBV10-3 combines with J gene TRBJ1-1, with a tentative D call TRBD1 (5 bases). CDR3 length: 14 amino acids. V was pared by 0 bases and J by 5 bases, with 10 bases between. From germline, CDR1 is ENHRY and CDR2 SYGVKD. The CDR3 DNA is TGTGCCATCAGTGAGTCGAAGGGGAGGACTGAAGCTTTCTTT. Amino acid sequence: CAISESKGRTEAFF.

The V call is TRBV5-1, the J call TRBJ2-5; possible D gene TRBD1, 5 bases. The length of the CDR3 is 15 residues. Per germline, CDR1 SGHRS and CDR2 YFSETQ. The V end was cut by 6 bases, the J end by 4 bases, with 19 bases between. CDR3 sequence reads: CASTTGSLRTETQYF. CDR3 bases: TGCGCCAGCACTACAGGTTCCCTTCGCACAGAGACCCAGTACTTC.